The TCR beta chain under discussion was sequenced for a study of molecular identifiers for immune sequencing clone quantification (dated by TCRdb to between 2017 and 2018). About the full investigation: For a replicate experiment, RNA from around 20,000 or 100,000 naive CD8 T cells was divided into five aliquots, of which four were sequenced. This methods study used CD8 T cells to benchmark TCR RNA copy counting and molecular-identifier clustering-based TCR repertoire sequencing (MIDCIRS). What the work shows at the level of the full study, not this receptor alone: Even against a background of about a million naive CD8 T cells, spiked-in Jurkat TCR RNA amounting to a single cell's worth was reported to be detectable. Highly expanded clone sizes could be underestimated if identical TCR molecules share a barcode. The naive libraries included spiked-in Jurkat TCR RNA (10 copies' worth), and this RNA is not part of the donor repertoire. Without barcode sub-clustering, chimeric consensus sequences inflated TCR diversity; chimeras reached as high as 47%. About 2.9 recovered TCR RNA copies per cell were obtained by modeling, versus about ten by digital PCR, implying a capture efficiency of 30% to 35%. Clones above 20 RNA copies held over 99% of molecules in CMV-specific effector cells but under 1% in naive cells.

Libraries of naive CD8 T cells were generated from roughly 21,000 to 960,000 sorted cells, with 10%, 30% or 50% of the purified RNA used. Naive CD8 T cells, defined as CD8+CD4-CCR7+CD45RA+, were FACS-sorted into RLT Plus buffer on a BD FACSAria II. Roughly ten TCR copies' worth of Jurkat RNA were spiked into about 20,000-1,100,000 naive CD8 T cell samples to test detection sensitivity. CD8 T cells were enriched with RosetteSep CD8+ T Cell Enrichment Cocktail and Ficoll-Paque, followed by ACK red cell lysis. Turning to this clonotype: Its target antigen remains unknown. No base-level quality is on record; no much larger clone is a single base apart.

The method was PCR. The sample was run on an Illumina HiSeq 4000. Preparation of bulk TCR libraries followed a previously described approach, with the TCR primers listed in Table S5. Total RNA was purified with the Qiagen AllPrep DNA/RNA kit. Before analysis, reads from multiple sequencing runs of the same library were pooled. The authors processed their data as follows. Reads were retained only if an exact TCR constant sequence was present, and the retained reads were trimmed to 150 nt and grouped according to their 12-nt molecular barcodes. Reads within each barcode group were sub-clustered using a 15% Levenshtein threshold, and quality-weighted consensus sequences were constructed for each RNA molecule. Non-functional sequences were excluded, and lower-count sequences lying one edit away from another sequence were also excluded. Based on a fit of two negative binomial distributions, barcode sub-clusters having less than 20% of the maximum read count were discarded. TCRdb reworked the public reads: Q25 trimming with fastp, MiXCR clone assembly, productive beta chains retained. Rows are unified per CDR3 protein, each entry keeping the most common DNA and genes. The V and J calls, along with clone size, are taken from TCRdb and not from the paper's own processing. This sample comprises 65,000 to 70,000 distinct CDR3 sequences, over 15% of them detected only once. The top ten clones comprise approximately 1.5% of the sample.

Reading the germline V gene gives CDR1 MGHRA and CDR2 YSYEKL. The cysteine opens and the phenylalanine closes a CDR3 of 18 amino acids. This entry keeps only the CDR3 DNA: 54 bases, framed from base 1. At the junction V is shortened by 3 bases and J by 1 base; bases outside the gene matches: 14. The TCR sequence derives from a human donor in good health. Some libraries in this study had Jurkat cell RNA spiked in. The sequenced material came from naive CD8+ T cells from blood, with Jurkat cell RNA spiked in. The cell subset or site label here, explained by the study, means: FACS-sorted CD8+CD4-CCR7+CD45RA+ naive T cells. The chain couples TRBV4-1 to TRBJ1-1; 7 middle bases align to TRBD1. The bases are TGCGCCAGCAGCCAGGGATTAACGACAGGGCGGACGAACACTGAAGCTTTCTTT. This yields the protein CASSQGLTTGRTNTEAFF.